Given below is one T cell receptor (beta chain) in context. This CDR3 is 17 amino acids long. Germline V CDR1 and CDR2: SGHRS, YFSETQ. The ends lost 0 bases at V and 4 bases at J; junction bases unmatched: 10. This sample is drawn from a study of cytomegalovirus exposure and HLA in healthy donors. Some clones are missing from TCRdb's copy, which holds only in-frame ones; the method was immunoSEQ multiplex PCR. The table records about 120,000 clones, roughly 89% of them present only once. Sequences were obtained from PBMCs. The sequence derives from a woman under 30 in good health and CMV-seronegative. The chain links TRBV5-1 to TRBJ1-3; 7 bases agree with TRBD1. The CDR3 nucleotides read TGCGCCAGCAGCTTGGAGTCCCCAGGGGGTACAGGAAACACCATATATTTT. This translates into CASSLESPGGTGNTIYF.